The 18 T cell receptor beta chains reported below all come from one sample, sequenced in a study of control samples from healthy donors and cancer patients (dated by TCRdb to 2020 to 2022). Receptor libraries were prepared by the immunoSEQ multiplex PCR assay. TCRdb took this table from immuneACCESS and kept in-frame rearrangements with V and J called. Such tables lack part of the clones; where checked against another copy, unresolved V genes explain under half of the gap, and the rest is unexplained. The sample table lists some 130,000 clones, about 95% of them with a count of one. The top ten hold around 3.6% of the sample. The sample was blood. These receptors were obtained from a man under 40 in good health.

This chain joins TRBV29-1 and TRBJ1-1, with TRBD1 as a possible D gene (6 bases). Germline V CDR1 and CDR2: SQVTM, ANQGSEA. The CDR3 runs 12 residues. CDR3 amino acids: CSGGHPNTEAFF. The CDR3 nucleotides read TGCAGTGGGGGACATCCGAACACTGAAGCTTTCTTT.

The J gene is TRBJ1-6, the V gene TRBV5-1, with D possibly matching TRBD1 (6 bases). This CDR3 comprises 17 residues. Germline CDR1 SGHRS, CDR2 YFSETQ. The germline V and J ends were trimmed by 4 bases and 7 bases, with 21 bases remaining between them. Here the CDR3 DNA reads TGCGCCAGCAGCCCGACCGCTGGGACACGGGGGAATTCACCCCTCCACTTT. Translation gives CASSPTAGTRGNSPLHF.

The chain is built from TRBV28 and TRBJ1-2; D is uncertain. The CDR3 has 12 amino acids. The germline CDR1 and CDR2 sequences are MDHEN and SYDVKM. Trimming shortened V by 8 bases and J by 8 bases, and 15 bases separated the two germline ends. The CDR3 nucleotides read TGTGCCAGCTTGCCCTCTGGATTGGGCTACACCTTC. Residues: CASLPSGLGYTF.

The chain carries TRBV19 and TRBJ2-2, with 8 bases fitting TRBD1. The ends lost 3 bases at V and 8 bases at J; junction bases unmatched: 11. This CDR3 has 16 residues. From germline, CDR1 is LNHDA and CDR2 SQIVND (reference sequence). DNA of the CDR3: TGTGCCAGTAGTATTAGCAGGGGGCGCCGGTCAGGGGAGCTGTTTTTT. It is translated as CASSISRGRRSGELFF.

The chain uses TRBV5-6 and TRBJ2-5; D unclear. This CDR3 has 14 residues. The germline V gene encodes CDR1 SGHDT and CDR2 YYEEEE. The ends were cut back, 1 base at V and 0 bases at J, with 7 bases in the middle. Here the CDR3 DNA reads TGTGCCAGCAGCTTGCGGCAGGACCAAGAGACCCAGTACTTC. Residues: CASSLRQDQETQYF.

V gene TRBV5-1 combines with J gene TRBJ1-1, with 8 bases aligning to TRBD1. The CDR3 extends over 14 amino acids. Germline-derived CDR1 and CDR2 are SGHRS and YFSETQ. Trimming took 1 base from V and 4 from J; bases not matched to a gene: 3. The CDR3 nucleotides read TGCGCCAGCAGCTTGCAGGGGGCGCGCACTGAAGCTTTCTTT. This sequence encodes CASSLQGARTEAFF.

This chain uses TRBV6-2 or TRBV6-3 with TRBJ2-3, with 10 nucleotides matching TRBD2. Losses at the gene ends were 2 bases for V and 1 base for J; bases not matched to a gene: 0. Germline assignment: CDR1 MNHEY and CDR2 SVGEGT. This CDR3 has 15 amino acids. CDR3 bases: TGTGCCAGCAGTTACGGGACTAGCGGCACAGATACGCAGTATTTT. Encoded protein: CASSYGTSGTDTQYF.

The rearrangement links TRBV19 to TRBJ2-3; 10 bases map to TRBD2. CDR3 length equals 16 residues. The germline V gene has CDR1 LNHDA and CDR2 SQIVND (reference sequence). V lost 6 bases to trimming and J lost 2 bases; unmatched junction nucleotides: 8. The CDR3 spells CASSLTSGVITDTQYF. CDR3 nucleotides: TGTGCCAGTAGCCTCACTAGCGGGGTGATCACAGATACGCAGTATTTT. The full variable domain, completed using reference TRBV19 and TRBJ2-3, is DGGITQSPKYLFRKEGQNVTLSCEQNLNHDAMYWYRQDPGQGLRLIYYSQIVNDFQKGDIAEGYSVSREKKESFPLTVTSAQKNPTAFYLCASSLTSGVITDTQYFGPGTRLTVL.

CDR3 DNA: TGTGCCAGCAGTGACAGTAATGAAAAACTGTTTTTT. Translating gives CASSDSNEKLFF. The rearrangement joins TRBV2 to TRBJ1-4; D is unclear. Trimming removed 3 bases from V and 4 bases from J, with 3 bases in between. CDR1 is SNHLY, CDR2 FYNNEI, per germline. CDR3 size: 12 residues.

The sample holds one count of this clone. V usage is TRBV2 and J usage is TRBJ1-1; D possibly corresponds to TRBD1 (6 bases). This CDR3 spans 14 amino acids. V dropped 6 bases and J dropped 0 bases, with 11 bases sitting between them. The germline V gene encodes CDR1 SNHLY and CDR2 FYNNEI. This chain's CDR3 is CASRVGGLNTEAFF. The DNA for the CDR3 is TGTGCCAGCAGGGTAGGGGGATTGAACACTGAAGCTTTCTTT. Full variable domain (remainder filled in from reference TRBV2 and TRBJ1-1): EPEVTQTPSHQVTQMGQEVILRCVPISNHLYFYWYRQILGQKVEFLVSFYNNEISEKSEIFDDQFSVERPDGSNFTLKIRSTKLEDSAMYFCASRVGGLNTEAFFGQGTRLTVV.

The V and J genes are TRBV15 and TRBJ2-1; 7 positions match TRBD2. Germline trimming cut 3 bases from V and 1 base from J; bases unmatched to any gene: 6. The CDR3 runs 16 residues. Germline values: CDR1 LNHNV, CDR2 YYDKDF (reference sequence). The CDR3 coding sequence is TGTGCCACCAGCAGTCCCTGGGAGGGGTCCTACAATGAGCAGTTCTTC. Its protein is CATSSPWEGSYNEQFF.

Note on this clone: Germline and junction disagree at one end, which may indicate a read error. In the same sample, other DNA sequences code for this CDR3. The rearrangement joins TRBV9 to TRBJ1-2; 8 positions match TRBD1. The CDR3 has 13 amino acids. Germline CDR1 is SGDLS and CDR2 is YYNGEE. CDR3 DNA sequence: TGTGCCAGCAGCGTGGACAGGGACTATGGCTACACTTTC. Its translation: CASSVDRDYGYTF.

The chain employs TRBV4-3 and TRBJ2-3; D is perhaps TRBD2 (6 bases). Germline CDR1 reads LGHNA; CDR2 reads YSLEER. CDR3 length: 17 amino acids. The V end lost 0 bases, the J end lost 2 bases, and 15 bases lay between the germline ends. DNA of the CDR3: TGCGCCAGCAGCCAAGAGGGCCTAGCGACCTTCACAGATACGCAGTATTTT. Translated: CASSQEGLATFTDTQYF.

This clone showed up just a few times. The chain uses TRBV7-9 and TRBJ1-1, with D possibly matching TRBD1 (5 bases). CDR3 length: 15 residues. The V end lost 5 bases, the J end lost 4 bases, and 17 bases lay between the germline ends. Germline CDR1 is SEHNR and CDR2 is FQNEAQ (reference sequence). CDR3 residues: CASSLGRARVTEAFF. CDR3 in DNA: TGTGCCAGCAGCCTAGGGCGGGCCAGGGTCACTGAAGCTTTCTTT. Filled out from reference TRBV7-9 and TRBJ1-1, the complete variable domain reads DTGVSQNPRHKITKRGQNVTFRCDPISEHNRLYWYRQTLGQGPEFLTYFQNEAQLEKSRLLSDRFSAERPKGSFSTLEIQRTEQGDSAMYLCASSLGRARVTEAFFGQGTRLTVV.

The V call is TRBV2, the J call TRBJ1-1, with a weak D call TRBD1 (5 bases). CDR3 length: 14 residues. Germline V gene sequence: CDR1 SNHLY, CDR2 FYNNEI. Trimming cost V 2 bases and J 1 base, with 8 bases left between them. The CDR3 DNA reads as TGTGCCAGCAGTGAAAGTCAGGGGAACACTGAAGCTTTCTTT. Encoded protein: CASSESQGNTEAFF. The full variable domain, with the rest looked up from reference TRBV2 and TRBJ1-1, is EPEVTQTPSHQVTQMGQEVILRCVPISNHLYFYWYRQILGQKVEFLVSFYNNEISEKSEIFDDQFSVERPDGSNFTLKIRSTKLEDSAMYFCASSESQGNTEAFFGQGTRLTVV.

The chain employs TRBV4-3 and TRBJ1-1, with D perhaps matching TRBD1 (5 bases). The V and J ends lost 0 bases and 4 bases respectively, with 12 bases between them. The CDR3 consists of 15 residues. CDR1 is LGHNA, CDR2 YSLEER, per germline. In nucleotides, the CDR3 is TGCGCCAGCAGCCAAGATGTTGGGGGTAGCACTGAAGCTTTCTTT. It encodes CASSQDVGGSTEAFF.

The CDR3 reads CASSQDPTGADNSPLHF. CDR3 sequence (DNA): TGCGCCAGCAGCCAAGACCCGACAGGGGCGGATAATTCACCCCTCCACTTT. The chain links TRBV4-3 to TRBJ1-6; 8 positions match TRBD1. CDR3 length equals 17 residues. The germline V gene has CDR1 LGHNA and CDR2 YSLEER. V shed 0 bases and J 5 bases; nucleotides not matched to a gene: 6.

V usage is TRBV9 and J usage is TRBJ1-1; 7 bases align to TRBD1. Germline lookup yields CDR1 SGDLS and CDR2 YYNGEE. CDR3 length: 16 amino acids. V shed 1 base, J shed 4 bases, and the junction held 10 bases outside the gene matches. CDR3 loop: CASSVSDHRGRTEAFF. CDR3 DNA sequence: TGTGCCAGCAGCGTATCTGATCACAGGGGTCGCACTGAAGCTTTCTTT.